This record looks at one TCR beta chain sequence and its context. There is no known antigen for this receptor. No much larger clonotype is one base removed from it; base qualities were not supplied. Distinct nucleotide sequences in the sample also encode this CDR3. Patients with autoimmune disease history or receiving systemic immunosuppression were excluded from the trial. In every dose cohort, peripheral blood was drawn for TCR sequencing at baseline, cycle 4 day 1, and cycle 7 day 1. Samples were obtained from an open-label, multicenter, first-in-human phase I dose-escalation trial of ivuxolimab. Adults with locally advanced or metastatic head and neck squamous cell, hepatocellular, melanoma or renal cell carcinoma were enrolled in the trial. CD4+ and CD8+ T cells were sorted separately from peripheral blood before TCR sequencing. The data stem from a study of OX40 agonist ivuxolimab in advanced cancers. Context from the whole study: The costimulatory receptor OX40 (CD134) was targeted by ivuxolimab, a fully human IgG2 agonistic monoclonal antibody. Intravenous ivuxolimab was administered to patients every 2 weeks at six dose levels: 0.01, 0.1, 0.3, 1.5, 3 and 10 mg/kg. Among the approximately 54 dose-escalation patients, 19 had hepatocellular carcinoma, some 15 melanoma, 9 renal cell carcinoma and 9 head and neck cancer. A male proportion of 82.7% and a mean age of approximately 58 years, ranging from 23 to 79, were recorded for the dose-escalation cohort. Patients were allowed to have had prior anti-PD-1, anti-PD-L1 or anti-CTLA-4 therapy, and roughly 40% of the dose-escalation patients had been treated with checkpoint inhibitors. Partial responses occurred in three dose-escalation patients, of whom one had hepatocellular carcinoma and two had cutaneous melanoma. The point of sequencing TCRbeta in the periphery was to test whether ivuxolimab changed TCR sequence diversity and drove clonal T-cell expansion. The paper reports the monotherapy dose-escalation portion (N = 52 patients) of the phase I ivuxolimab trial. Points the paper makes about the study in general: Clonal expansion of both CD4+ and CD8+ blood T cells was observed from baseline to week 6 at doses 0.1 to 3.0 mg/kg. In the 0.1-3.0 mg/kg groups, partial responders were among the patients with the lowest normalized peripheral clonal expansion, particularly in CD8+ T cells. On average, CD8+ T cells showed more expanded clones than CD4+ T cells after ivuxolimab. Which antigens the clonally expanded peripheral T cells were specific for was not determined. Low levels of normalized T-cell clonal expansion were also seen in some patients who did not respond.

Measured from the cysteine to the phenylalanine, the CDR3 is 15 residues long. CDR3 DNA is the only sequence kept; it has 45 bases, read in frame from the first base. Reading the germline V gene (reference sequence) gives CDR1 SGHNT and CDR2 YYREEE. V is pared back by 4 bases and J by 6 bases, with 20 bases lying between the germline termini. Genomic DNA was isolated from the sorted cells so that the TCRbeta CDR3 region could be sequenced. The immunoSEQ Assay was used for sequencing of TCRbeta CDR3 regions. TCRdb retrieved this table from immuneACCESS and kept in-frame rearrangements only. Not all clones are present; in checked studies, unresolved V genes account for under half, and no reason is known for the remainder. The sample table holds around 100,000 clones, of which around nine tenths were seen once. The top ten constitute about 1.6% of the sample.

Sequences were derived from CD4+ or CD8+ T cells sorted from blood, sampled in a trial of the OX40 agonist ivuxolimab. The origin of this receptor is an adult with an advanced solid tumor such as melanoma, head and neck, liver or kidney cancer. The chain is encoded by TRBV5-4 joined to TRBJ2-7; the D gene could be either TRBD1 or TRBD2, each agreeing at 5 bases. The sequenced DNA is TGTGCCAGCAGCCCGGGTGGGGTGGGGACGGGCGAGCAGTACTTC. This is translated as CASSPGGVGTGEQYF.